The clone carrying this T cell receptor beta chain occurred a few times. The sample is drawn from a study of blood T cells in healthy people across ages. Through a sample-barcoded 5' primer and a J-beta primer mix, a second PCR was run for roughly 7 to 11 cycles. TCRdb recomputed calls from the 5' RACE reads with MiXCR, one row per CDR3 protein. This table has about 720,000 distinct CDR3 sequences, just under 25% appearing once. The CDR3 is made up of 12 amino acids. Germline CDR1 and CDR2: SGHAT and FQNNGV. V was shortened by 5 bases and J by 12 bases, with 14 bases between the two germline ends. The sample was also linked to a second study, of T cells of mothers and their children. That publication notes: Per child, around 3 million TCR beta CDR3 reads were obtained, against over 9 million per mother.

The sample comprised blood. This clonotype was sampled from a boy between 5 and 17 years old in good health. This chain connects TRBV11-2 to TRBJ2-4; D may be TRBD2 (7 bases). The DNA for the CDR3 is TGTGCCAGCAGCCTAGGGGGGGAAGCTCAGTACTTC. This codes for CASSLGGEAQYF.